The clone carrying this T cell receptor (beta chain) is a singleton in its sample. The CDR3 extends over 17 amino acids. Trimming pared 0 bases from V and 0 bases from J, leaving 14 bases between. Germline CDR1 reads LNHDA; CDR2 reads SQIVND (reference sequence). This specimen belongs to a study of blood T cell repertoires in COVID-19. In the study's own analysis: Amplification of reference gene primers was used by the study to estimate nucleated cell counts. Sequencing was performed with immunoSEQ multiplex PCR; in TCRdb, only in-frame clones are kept and a portion is missing. That table supplies the V and J calls and clone size; D and trimming were determined from the DNA. The sample consists of some 160,000 clones, around 82% of them appearing once.

The origin of this receptor is a man aged 55-75 years with acute or convalescent COVID-19. The material sequenced was peripheral blood. The genes are TRBV19 and TRBJ1-1, with D perhaps TRBD1 (6 bases). Here the CDR3 DNA reads TGTGCCAGTAGTATAGATCCTGGCTCAGGGGTGAACACTGAAGCTTTCTTT. Its protein product is CASSIDPGSGVNTEAFF.